This TCR beta chain is drawn from a study of cytomegalovirus exposure and HLA in healthy donors. Comments on this clone: Antigen specificity is unknown.

Study-wide results and caveats: TCR beta V segments were, for the most part, productive about 87% or about 30% of the time in an earlier analysis.

This PCR relied on a set of 60 Vbeta primers and 13 Jbeta primers. Using immunoSEQ multiplex PCR, the repertoire was profiled, and TCRdb retains in-frame clones only, with some absent. The specimen's table records roughly 72,000 clones. Trimming took 2 bases from V and 4 from J; bases not matched to a gene: 8. Looked up from germline, CDR1 is KGHSH and CDR2 is LQKENI. This CDR3 contains 16 residues. Sequenced input: PBMCs. The TCR comes from a man in his late teens or twenties in good health and CMV-seropositive. The chain uses TRBV18 and TRBJ1-2; TRBD1 agrees at 9 bases. The CDR3 spells CASSPTGQGEGYGYTF. In DNA form, the CDR3 reads TGTGCCAGCTCACCAACGGGACAGGGTGAGGGCTATGGCTACACCTTC.